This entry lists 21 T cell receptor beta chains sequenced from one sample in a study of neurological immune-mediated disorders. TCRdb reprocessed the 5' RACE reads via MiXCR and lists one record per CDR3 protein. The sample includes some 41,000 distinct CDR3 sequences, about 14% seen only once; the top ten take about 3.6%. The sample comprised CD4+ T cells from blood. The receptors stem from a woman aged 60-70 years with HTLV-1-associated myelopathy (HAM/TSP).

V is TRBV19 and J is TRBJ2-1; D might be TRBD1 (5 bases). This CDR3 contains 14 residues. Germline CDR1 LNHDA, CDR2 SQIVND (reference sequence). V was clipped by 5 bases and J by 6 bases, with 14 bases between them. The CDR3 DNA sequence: TGTGCCAGTAGTTGGCAGGGTAAGGGCAATGAGCAGTTCTTC. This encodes CASSWQGKGNEQFF. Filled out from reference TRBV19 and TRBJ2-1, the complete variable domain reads DGGITQSPKYLFRKEGQNVTLSCEQNLNHDAMYWYRQDPGQGLRLIYYSQIVNDFQKGDIAEGYSVSREKKESFPLTVTSAQKNPTAFYLCASSWQGKGNEQFFGPGTRLTVL.

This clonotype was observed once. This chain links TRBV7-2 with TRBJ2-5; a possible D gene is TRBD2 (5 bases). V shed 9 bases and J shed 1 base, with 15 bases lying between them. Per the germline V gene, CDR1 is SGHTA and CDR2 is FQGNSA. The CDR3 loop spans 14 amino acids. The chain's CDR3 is CASSAGVAQETQYF. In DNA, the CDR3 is TGTGCCAGTAGCGCTGGAGTGGCCCAAGAGACCCAGTACTTC.

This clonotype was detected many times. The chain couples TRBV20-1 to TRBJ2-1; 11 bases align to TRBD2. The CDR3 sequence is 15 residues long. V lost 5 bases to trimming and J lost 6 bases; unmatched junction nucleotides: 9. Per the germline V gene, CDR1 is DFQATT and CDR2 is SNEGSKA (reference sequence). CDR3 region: CSAQSGTSGTNEQFF. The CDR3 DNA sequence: TGCAGTGCTCAATCGGGGACTAGCGGAACCAATGAGCAGTTCTTC.

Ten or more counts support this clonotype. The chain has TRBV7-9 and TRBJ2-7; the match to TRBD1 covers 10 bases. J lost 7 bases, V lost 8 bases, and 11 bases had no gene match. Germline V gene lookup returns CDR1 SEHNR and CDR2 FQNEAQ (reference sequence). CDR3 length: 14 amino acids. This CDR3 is CASAPGQGPREQYF. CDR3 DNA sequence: TGTGCCAGCGCTCCGGGACAGGGGCCTAGGGAGCAGTACTTC.

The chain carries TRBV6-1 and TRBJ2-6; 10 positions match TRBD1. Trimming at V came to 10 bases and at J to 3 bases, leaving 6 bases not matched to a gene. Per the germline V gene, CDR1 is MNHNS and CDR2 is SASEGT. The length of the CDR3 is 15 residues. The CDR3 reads CATRQGASGANVLTF. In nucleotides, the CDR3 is TGTGCCACCAGACAGGGGGCTAGTGGGGCCAACGTCCTGACTTTC.

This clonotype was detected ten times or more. The CDR3 DNA sequence: TGCGCCAGCAGCTGGTCTGGACTAGCGGGGAGCACAGATACGCAGTATTTT. Protein product: CASSWSGLAGSTDTQYF. The chain combines TRBV5-1 with TRBJ2-3, with 12 bases matching TRBD2. V was pared by 3 bases and J by 0 bases, with 5 bases of the junction left unmatched. The germline V gene has CDR1 SGHRS and CDR2 YFSETQ. The CDR3 contains 17 residues. Supplemented by reference TRBV5-1 and TRBJ2-3, the full variable domain reads KAGVTQTPRYLIKTRGQQVTLSCSPISGHRSVSWYQQTPGQGLQFLFEYFSETQRNKGNFPGRFSGRQFSNSRSEMNVSTLELGDSALYLCASSWSGLAGSTDTQYFGPGTRLTVL.

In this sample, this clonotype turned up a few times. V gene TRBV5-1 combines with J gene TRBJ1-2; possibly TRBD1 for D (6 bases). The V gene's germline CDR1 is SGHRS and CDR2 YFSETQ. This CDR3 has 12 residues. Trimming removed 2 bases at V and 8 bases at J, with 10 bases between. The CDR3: CASSLQGSGYTF. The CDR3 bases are TGCGCCAGCAGCTTACAGGGTTCCGGCTACACCTTC.

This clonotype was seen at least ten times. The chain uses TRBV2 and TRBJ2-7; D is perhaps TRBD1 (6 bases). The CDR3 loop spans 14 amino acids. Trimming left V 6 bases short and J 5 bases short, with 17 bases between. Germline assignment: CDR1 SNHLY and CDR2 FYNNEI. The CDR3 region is CASRGTPAVNEQYF. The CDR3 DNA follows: TGTGCCAGCAGGGGGACACCAGCGGTCAACGAGCAGTACTTC.

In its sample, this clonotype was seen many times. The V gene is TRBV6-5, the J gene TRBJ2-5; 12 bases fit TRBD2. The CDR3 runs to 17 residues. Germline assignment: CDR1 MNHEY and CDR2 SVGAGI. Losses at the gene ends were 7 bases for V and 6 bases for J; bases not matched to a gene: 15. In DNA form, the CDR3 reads TGTGCCAGCAAAAAACTAGCGGGGGGTCGAGGAGCTCAGACCCAGTACTTC. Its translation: CASKKLAGGRGAQTQYF.

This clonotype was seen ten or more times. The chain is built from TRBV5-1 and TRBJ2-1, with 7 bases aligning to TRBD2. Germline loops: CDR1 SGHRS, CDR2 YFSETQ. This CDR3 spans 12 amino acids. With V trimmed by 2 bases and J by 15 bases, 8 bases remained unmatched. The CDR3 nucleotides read TGCGCCAGCAGCTTCGAGCGGGGTGGTCTGTTCTTC. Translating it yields CASSFERGGLFF.

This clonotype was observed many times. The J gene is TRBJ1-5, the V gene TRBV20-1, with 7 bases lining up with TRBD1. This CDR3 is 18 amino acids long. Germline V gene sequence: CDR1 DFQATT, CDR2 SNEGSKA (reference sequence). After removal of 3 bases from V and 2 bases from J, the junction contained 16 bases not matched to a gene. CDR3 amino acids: CSASAHRGVFQRNQPQHF. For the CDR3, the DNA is TGCAGTGCTAGCGCCCACAGGGGCGTCTTTCAGCGCAATCAGCCCCAGCATTTT.

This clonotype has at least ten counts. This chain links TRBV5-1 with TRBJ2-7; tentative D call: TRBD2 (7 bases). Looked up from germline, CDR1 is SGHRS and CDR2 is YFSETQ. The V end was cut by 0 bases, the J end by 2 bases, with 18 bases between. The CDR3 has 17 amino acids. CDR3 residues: CASSLGAGAGFAYEQYF. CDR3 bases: TGCGCCAGCAGCTTGGGCGCGGGGGCCGGGTTTGCCTACGAGCAGTACTTC.

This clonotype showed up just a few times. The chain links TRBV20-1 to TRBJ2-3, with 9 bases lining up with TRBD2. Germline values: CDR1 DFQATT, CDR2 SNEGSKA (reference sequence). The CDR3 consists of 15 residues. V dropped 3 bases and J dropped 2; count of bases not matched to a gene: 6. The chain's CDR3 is CSASPSSGNTDTQYF. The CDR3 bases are TGCAGTGCTAGCCCCTCTAGCGGGAACACAGATACGCAGTATTTT.

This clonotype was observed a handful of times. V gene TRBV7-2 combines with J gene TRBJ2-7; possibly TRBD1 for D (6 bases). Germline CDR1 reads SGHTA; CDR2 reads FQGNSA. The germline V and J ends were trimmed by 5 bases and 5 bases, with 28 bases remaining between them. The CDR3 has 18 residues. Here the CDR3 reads CASSSASHRDTRMNEQYF. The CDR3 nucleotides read TGTGCCAGCAGCAGCGCCTCGCACCGGGACACGCGAATGAACGAGCAGTACTTC.

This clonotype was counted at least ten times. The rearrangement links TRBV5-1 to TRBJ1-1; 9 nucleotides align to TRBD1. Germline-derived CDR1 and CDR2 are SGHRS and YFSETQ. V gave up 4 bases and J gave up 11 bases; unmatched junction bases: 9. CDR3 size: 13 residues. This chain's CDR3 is CASSPRDREDAFF. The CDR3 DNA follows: TGCGCCAGCAGCCCACGGGACAGGGAGGATGCTTTCTTT.

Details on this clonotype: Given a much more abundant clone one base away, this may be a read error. This CDR3 reads CASSIGLAGVKETQYF. The CDR3 DNA sequence: TGTGCCAGTAGTATCGGACTAGCGGGAGTTAAAGAGACCCAGTACTTC. The gene calls are TRBV19 and TRBJ2-5, with 13 bases lining up with TRBD2. The germline CDR1 and CDR2 sequences are LNHDA and SQIVND (reference sequence). This CDR3 has 16 residues. V shed 3 bases, J shed 3 bases, and the junction held 4 bases outside the gene matches.

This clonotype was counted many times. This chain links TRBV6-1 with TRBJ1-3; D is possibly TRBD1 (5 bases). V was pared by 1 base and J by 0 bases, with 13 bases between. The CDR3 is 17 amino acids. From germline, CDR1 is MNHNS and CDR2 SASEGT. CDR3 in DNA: TGTGCCAGCAGTGAAGTTTCGTTCGGGGGCTCTGGAAACACCATATATTTT. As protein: CASSEVSFGGSGNTIYF.

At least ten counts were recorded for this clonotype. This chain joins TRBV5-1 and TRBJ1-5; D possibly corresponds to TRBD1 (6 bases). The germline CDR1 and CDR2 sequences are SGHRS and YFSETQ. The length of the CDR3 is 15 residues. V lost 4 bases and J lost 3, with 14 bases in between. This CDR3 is CASSTQGGTNQPQHF. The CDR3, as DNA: TGCGCCAGCAGCACGCAAGGGGGTACCAATCAGCCCCAGCATTTT.

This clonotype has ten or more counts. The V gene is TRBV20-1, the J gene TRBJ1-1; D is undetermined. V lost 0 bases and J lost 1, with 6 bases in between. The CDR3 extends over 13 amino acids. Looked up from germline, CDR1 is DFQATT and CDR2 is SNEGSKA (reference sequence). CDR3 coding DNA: TGCAGTGCTAGAGATCATGGGAACACTGAAGCTTTCTTT. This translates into CSARDHGNTEAFF.

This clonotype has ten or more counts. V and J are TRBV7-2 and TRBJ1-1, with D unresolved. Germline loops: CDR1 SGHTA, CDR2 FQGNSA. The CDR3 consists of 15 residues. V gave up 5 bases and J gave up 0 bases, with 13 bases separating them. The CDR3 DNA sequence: TGTGCCAGCAGCCCCCCCGGGCATATGAACACTGAAGCTTTCTTT. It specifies CASSPPGHMNTEAFF. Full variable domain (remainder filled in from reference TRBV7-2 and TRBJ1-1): GAGVSQSPSNKVTEKGKDVELRCDPISGHTALYWYRQSLGQGLEFLIYFQGNSAPDKSGLPSDRFSAERTGGSVSTLTIQRTQQEDSAVYLCASSPPGHMNTEAFFGQGTRLTVV.

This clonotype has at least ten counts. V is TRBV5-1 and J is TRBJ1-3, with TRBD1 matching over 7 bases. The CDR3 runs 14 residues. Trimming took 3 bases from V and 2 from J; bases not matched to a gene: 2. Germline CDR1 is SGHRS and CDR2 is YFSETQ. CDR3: CASSSTGAGNTIYF. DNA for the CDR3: TGCGCCAGCAGCTCCACAGGGGCTGGAAACACCATATATTTT.